The 31 T cell receptor beta chains below come from one sample, sequenced in a study of naive and memory T cell subsets. An oligonucleotide containing a UMI was ligated to the 3' end of TCR cDNA. The SP2 primer and nested alpha and beta constant region primers amplified ligated cDNA in four rounds. TCRdb processed the 5' RACE reads anew with MiXCR; each CDR3 protein has one entry. This sample carries tens of thousands of distinct CDR3 sequences, about 7.2% of them seen once, and the ten largest clones take more than 9.5%. Source of these receptors: a male donor in good health.

The chain recombines TRBV19 with TRBJ2-5; D might be TRBD2 (5 bases). The CDR3 sequence is 14 residues long. Trimming cost V 1 base and J 6 bases, with 12 bases left between them. Germline V lookup: CDR1 LNHDA, CDR2 SQIVND (reference sequence). CDR3 coding DNA: TGTGCCAGTAGTATAGGCAGGACGGGGAAGACCCAGTACTTC. It is translated as CASSIGRTGKTQYF.

V is TRBV5-1 and J is TRBJ2-7; D might be TRBD1 (5 bases). The germline CDR1 and CDR2 sequences are SGHRS and YFSETQ. V was clipped by 5 bases and J by 0 bases, with 12 bases between them. The CDR3 is 14 residues long. The CDR3 sequence: CASSPRELSYEQYF. The CDR3, as DNA: TGCGCCAGCAGTCCCAGGGAACTCTCCTACGAGCAGTACTTC. Full variable domain (missing parts from reference TRBV5-1 and TRBJ2-7): KAGVTQTPRYLIKTRGQQVTLSCSPISGHRSVSWYQQTPGQGLQFLFEYFSETQRNKGNFPGRFSGRQFSNSRSEMNVSTLELGDSALYLCASSPRELSYEQYFGPGTRLTVT.

The J gene is TRBJ2-7, the V gene TRBV12-3 or TRBV12-4; 9 nucleotides align to TRBD2. V lost 3 bases and J lost 5; bases outside the gene matches: 8. The CDR3 has 15 residues. CDR3 sequence (DNA): TGTGCCAGCAGTTTTCTGGCGGGAGGGCCCAACGAGCAGTACTTC. It encodes CASSFLAGGPNEQYF.

This clonotype was detected many times. The chain is built from TRBV12-3 or TRBV12-4 and TRBJ2-1; D unclear. Trimming removed 2 bases from V and 9 bases from J, with 8 bases in between. This CDR3 has 12 amino acids. CDR3 residues: CASSLSYREQFF. The CDR3 nucleotides read TGTGCCAGCAGTTTATCATACCGTGAGCAGTTCTTC.

This clonotype showed up many times. This chain joins TRBV6-1 and TRBJ2-7; D is tentatively TRBD1 or TRBD2 (6 bases each). CDR3 size: 13 residues. V was cut by 6 bases and J by 5 bases, with 14 bases left in between. Germline values: CDR1 MNHNS, CDR2 SASEGT. The CDR3 loop reads CASRGGFGDEQYF. CDR3 nucleotide sequence: TGTGCCAGCAGGGGGGGCTTCGGGGACGAGCAGTACTTC.

This clonotype was recorded a few times. This chain uses TRBV19 with TRBJ2-2; D gene uncertain. The germline V gene has CDR1 LNHDA and CDR2 SQIVND (reference sequence). Trimming took 6 bases from V and 8 from J, leaving 13 bases between them. The length of the CDR3 is 13 residues. CDR3 loop: CASRSGELGELFF. In nucleotides, the CDR3 is TGTGCCAGTAGATCAGGCGAATTGGGGGAGCTGTTTTTT.

This clonotype was seen more than once but under ten times. The gene calls are TRBV7-2 and TRBJ2-1; tentative D call: TRBD2 (6 bases). Per the germline V gene, CDR1 is SGHTA and CDR2 is FQGNSA. V dropped 1 base and J dropped 7 bases, with 11 bases sitting between them. This CDR3 has 14 residues. The CDR3 nucleotides are TGTGCCAGCAGCTTAGTGTACGGGGGTAATGAGCAGTTCTTC. As protein: CASSLVYGGNEQFF.

This clonotype was counted many times. The chain uses TRBV7-9 and TRBJ2-3; no reliable D call. CDR3 length: 14 residues. Trimming took off 1 base at V and 6 bases at J, with 11 bases between the two ends. Per the germline V gene, CDR1 is SEHNR and CDR2 is FQNEAQ (reference sequence). The chain's CDR3 is CASSLDGPQDTQYF. The DNA for the CDR3 is TGTGCCAGCAGCTTAGACGGACCTCAGGATACGCAGTATTTT. Combining the CDR3 with reference TRBV7-9 and TRBJ2-3 gives the whole variable domain DTGVSQNPRHKITKRGQNVTFRCDPISEHNRLYWYRQTLGQGPEFLTYFQNEAQLEKSRLLSDRFSAERPKGSFSTLEIQRTEQGDSAMYLCASSLDGPQDTQYFGPGTRLTVL.

Ten or more counts support this clonotype. J is TRBJ2-1 and V is TRBV20-1; 7 bases fit TRBD2. CDR1 is DFQATT, CDR2 SNEGSKA, per germline (reference sequence). Trimming cost V 0 bases and J 1 base; bases outside gene matches: 3. The CDR3 runs to 15 residues. CDR3 sequence reads: CSAREGGGSYNEQFF. The CDR3 DNA is TGCAGTGCTAGAGAAGGCGGGGGTTCCTACAATGAGCAGTTCTTC.

This clonotype was counted a few times. The chain has TRBV6-5 and TRBJ2-7, with TRBD1 as a possible D gene (5 bases). CDR3 size: 14 residues. Trimming cost V 2 bases and J 0 bases, with 8 bases left between them. CDR1 and CDR2 (germline): MNHEY, SVGAGI. This CDR3 reads CASSYGQGSYEQYF. In DNA form, the CDR3 reads TGTGCCAGCAGTTACGGTCAGGGCTCCTACGAGCAGTACTTC.

This clonotype was recorded many times. This sequence joins TRBV2 and TRBJ2-2; 13 bases agree with TRBD2. This CDR3 is built from 16 residues. With 6 bases clipped from V and 5 bases from J, the junction kept 6 bases outside the gene matches. From germline, CDR1 is SNHLY and CDR2 FYNNEI. In DNA form, the CDR3 reads TGTGCCAGCAGAGATCGGACTAGCGGGGGTACCGGGGAGCTGTTTTTT. It codes for CASRDRTSGGTGELFF.

This clonotype was observed a handful of times. The chain links TRBV5-6 to TRBJ2-2; D is unclear. The CDR3 is 12 amino acids. CDR1 is SGHDT, CDR2 YYEEEE, per germline. V was clipped by 2 bases and J by 6 bases, with 5 bases between them. CDR3 loop: CASSLFSGELFF. In DNA, the CDR3 is TGTGCCAGCAGCTTATTTTCCGGGGAGCTGTTTTTT.

There are a few counts of this clonotype. The V gene is TRBV13, the J gene TRBJ2-1, with D perhaps matching TRBD2 (6 bases). Germline V gene sequence: CDR1 PRHDT, CDR2 FYEKMQ (reference sequence). Trimming shortened V by 5 bases and J by 7 bases, and 24 bases separated the two germline ends. CDR3 size: 17 residues. CDR3 DNA: TGTGCCAGCAGCCTCCGACTTAGCGGCCTGCCTGGGAATGAGCAGTTCTTC. This translates into CASSLRLSGLPGNEQFF.

In nucleotides, the CDR3 is TGTGCCAGCAGTTTGACGGGACACCTGAACACTGAAGCTTTCTTT. It yields the protein CASSLTGHLNTEAFF. The chain has TRBV12-3 or TRBV12-4 and TRBJ1-1, with D possibly being TRBD1 (6 bases). V gave up 3 bases and J gave up 0 bases, with 11 bases separating them. The CDR3 covers 15 residues.

This clonotype turned up a few times. The chain uses TRBV24-1 and TRBJ1-6; D is unclear. In germline, CDR1 is KGHDR, CDR2 SFDVKD. This CDR3 is 14 amino acids long. V lost 7 bases and J lost 8, with 14 bases in between. The DNA of the CDR3 is TGTGCCACCAGGGATGGGTCTGATGATTCACCCCTCCACTTT. Translation: CATRDGSDDSPLHF.

This clonotype was seen ten or more times. This chain uses TRBV7-2 with TRBJ2-3; D unresolved. Trimming pared 5 bases from V and 2 bases from J, leaving 14 bases between. The CDR3 length is 15 residues. Germline values: CDR1 SGHTA, CDR2 FQGNSA. CDR3 coding DNA: TGTGCCAGCAGCCTCCTGGGAATTTCCACAGATACGCAGTATTTT. Amino acid sequence: CASSLLGISTDTQYF.

The chain combines TRBV6-5 with TRBJ1-1; 7 bases are a match to TRBD1. V dropped 4 bases and J dropped 11; count of bases not matched to a gene: 10. This CDR3 comprises 13 residues. Germline CDR1 MNHEY, CDR2 SVGAGI. The CDR3 sequence is CASSLLTGVGAFF. Here the CDR3 DNA reads TGTGCCAGCAGTTTACTAACAGGGGTAGGGGCTTTCTTT.

This clonotype was found many times. CDR3 loop: CSVTGPETVSYEQYF. The DNA of the CDR3 is TGCAGCGTGACCGGGCCCGAGACCGTATCGTACGAGCAGTACTTC. The chain couples TRBV29-1 to TRBJ2-7; no definite D call. Trimming shortened V by 6 bases and J by 4 bases, and 22 bases separated the two germline ends. CDR1 is SQVTM, CDR2 ANQGSEA, per germline. This CDR3 spans 15 amino acids.

This clonotype occurred many times. V and J are TRBV20-1 and TRBJ2-1; 9 positions match TRBD2. Germline V gene data show CDR1 as DFQATT and CDR2 as SNEGSKA (reference sequence). The CDR3 covers 16 residues. Trimming removed 0 bases from V and 4 bases from J; junction bases left unmatched: 7. In DNA form, the CDR3 reads TGCAGTGCTAGAGACCCTGAGCGGGGGGAGTACAATGAGCAGTTCTTC. Encoded protein: CSARDPERGEYNEQFF.

This clonotype appeared a few times. The chain combines TRBV20-1 with TRBJ2-3, with 9 bases aligning to TRBD2. The V gene end was trimmed by 0 bases and the J gene end by 5 bases; junction bases not matched to a gene: 6. Per the germline V gene, CDR1 is DFQATT and CDR2 is SNEGSKA (reference sequence). The length of the CDR3 is 15 residues. In nucleotides, the CDR3 is TGCAGTGCTAGAGATAGCGGGGGCGGGGTAGATACGCAGTATTTT. Its translation: CSARDSGGGVDTQYF.

This clonotype was seen many times. The V and J genes are TRBV12-3 or TRBV12-4 and TRBJ1-2; D is perhaps TRBD1 (6 bases). The CDR3 is made up of 13 amino acids. With 3 bases removed from V and 8 bases from J, the gap between germline ends came to 13 bases. CDR3 sequence: CASSLAGVGGYTF. CDR3 DNA: TGTGCCAGCAGTTTGGCAGGGGTAGGGGGCTACACCTTC.

This clonotype appeared many times. The chain employs TRBV12-3 or TRBV12-4 and TRBJ1-1; D unclear. The CDR3 is 12 residues long. V lost 8 bases to trimming and J lost 6 bases, with 13 bases between them. CDR3 nucleotide sequence: TGTGCCAGCGGACTCACGCCCGCTGAAGCTTTCTTT. Residues: CASGLTPAEAFF.

This clonotype has at least ten counts. The chain carries TRBV11-2 and TRBJ2-6; the match to TRBD1 covers 12 bases. This CDR3 is built from 19 residues. Trimming at V came to 5 bases and at J to 4 bases, leaving 12 bases not matched to a gene. Looked up from germline, CDR1 is SGHAT and CDR2 is FQNNGV. DNA for the CDR3: TGTGCCAGCAGCCCTGGGACGGGACAGGGGGCGCTGGGGGCCAACGTCCTGACTTTC. It encodes CASSPGTGQGALGANVLTF.

This clonotype was seen a few times. V gene TRBV11-2 combines with J gene TRBJ2-1; weak D call: TRBD2 (6 bases). V lost 4 bases and J lost 7, with 14 bases in between. The V gene's germline CDR1 is SGHAT and CDR2 FQNNGV. The CDR3 has 14 amino acids. CDR3 sequence: CASSSTRDRNEQFF. CDR3 DNA: TGTGCCAGCAGCTCGACTAGGGATAGGAATGAGCAGTTCTTC.

The V gene is TRBV2, the J gene TRBJ1-5; D possibly corresponds to TRBD1 (5 bases). V dropped 6 bases and J dropped 4 bases, with 10 bases sitting between them. The CDR3 consists of 13 residues. CDR1 is SNHLY and CDR2 is FYNNEI in the germline V gene. CDR3 in DNA: TGTGCCAGCAGCCAGACAGCTAATCAGCCCCAGCATTTT. Translating it yields CASSQTANQPQHF.

This clonotype showed up just once. At one end, the junction sequence differs from germline, possibly due to a read error. J is TRBJ2-1 and V is TRBV11-2, with 9 positions matching TRBD1. Looked up from germline, CDR1 is SGHAT and CDR2 is FQNNGV. The CDR3 has 17 residues. In nucleotides, the CDR3 is TGTGTCAGCAGCTTAGCCCCGGTGGGACAGGGAGGTTATGAGCAGTTCTTC. The encoded protein is CVSSLAPVGQGGYEQFF.

In its sample, this clonotype was seen many times. The chain uses TRBV29-1 and TRBJ2-3, with 9 bases lining up with TRBD2. Germline trimming cut 7 bases from V and 0 bases from J; bases unmatched to any gene: 8. CDR1 and CDR2 (germline): SQVTM, ANQGSEA. CDR3 size: 15 residues. CDR3 protein: CSAGTSRGSTDTQYF. As DNA, the CDR3 is TGCAGCGCTGGGACTAGCCGGGGGAGCACAGATACGCAGTATTTT.

This chain connects TRBV30 to TRBJ2-1; TRBD2 might be the D (6 bases). The V end lost 5 bases, the J end lost 8 bases, and 19 bases lay between the germline ends. Germline lookup yields CDR1 GTSNPN and CDR2 SVGIG (reference sequence). This CDR3 region has 14 residues. The CDR3 coding sequence is TGTGCCTGGGGGGGACTGCCCCGGAACGATGAGCAGTTCTTC. Encoded protein: CAWGGLPRNDEQFF.

This clonotype was recorded many times. The genes are TRBV5-1 and TRBJ1-6; D uncertain. V shed 4 bases and J shed 8 bases, with 13 bases lying between them. This CDR3 region has 14 residues. Germline V CDR1 and CDR2: SGHRS, YFSETQ. The CDR3 DNA reads as TGCGCCAGCAGCCTAGGACGAACCGATTCACCCCTCCACTTT. Translating it yields CASSLGRTDSPLHF.

This clonotype came up a few times. The chain uses TRBV29-1 and TRBJ2-2; TRBD1 might be the D (6 bases). The CDR3 covers 14 residues. Trimming removed 7 bases from V and 5 bases from J, with 17 bases in between. The germline CDR1 and CDR2 sequences are SQVTM and ANQGSEA. The CDR3 coding sequence is TGCAGCGCTGTAACAGGGTTAAGAACCGGGGAGCTGTTTTTT. This sequence encodes CSAVTGLRTGELFF.

This clonotype was picked up many times. In DNA, the CDR3 is TGTGCCAGCAGCTTAGGGGGGACAGTGGGTATCGACGAGCAGTACTTC. Residues: CASSLGGTVGIDEQYF. The chain uses TRBV7-8 and TRBJ2-7; 7 bases fit TRBD1. Trimming cost V 1 base and J 5 bases; bases outside gene matches: 11. The CDR3 has 16 amino acids. Germline CDR1 is SGHVS and CDR2 is FQNEAQ.